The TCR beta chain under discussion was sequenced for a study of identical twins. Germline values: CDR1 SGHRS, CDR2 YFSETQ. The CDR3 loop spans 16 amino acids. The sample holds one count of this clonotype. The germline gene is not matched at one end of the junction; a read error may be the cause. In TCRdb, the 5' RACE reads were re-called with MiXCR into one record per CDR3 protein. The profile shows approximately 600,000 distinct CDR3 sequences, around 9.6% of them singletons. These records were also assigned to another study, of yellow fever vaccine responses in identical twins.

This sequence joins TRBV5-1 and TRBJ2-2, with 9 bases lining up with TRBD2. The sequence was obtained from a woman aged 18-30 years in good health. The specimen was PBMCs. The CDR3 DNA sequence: TGCACCAGCAGCTTGTTCGTAGCGGGAGTGACCGGGGAGCTGTTTTTT. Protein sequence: CTSSLFVAGVTGELFF.